The clone carrying this T cell receptor beta chain was counted between two and nine times. Its antigen is as yet unknown. Sorting selected naive CD8 T cells with a CD8+CD4-CCR7+CD45RA+ phenotype. Both previously described methods and listed TCR primers were employed to make bulk TCR libraries. One entry per CDR3 protein results from TCRdb running MiXCR on the PCR reads. The data hold hundreds of thousands of distinct CDR3 sequences, with roughly 27% observed a single time. The data belong to a study of molecular identifiers for immune sequencing clone quantification. Background on the study: Five aliquots were made in replicates from the RNA of roughly 21,000 or 96,000 naive CD8 cells, and four were sequenced.

Germline CDR1 and CDR2: SNHLY and FYNNEI. The length of the CDR3 is 16 residues. Trimming cost V 1 base and J 1 base, with 13 bases left between them. Study-level findings and limits: Under 1% of molecules in naive cells, but over 97% of effector molecules, belonged to clones above 20 RNA copies.

The clonotype was recovered from a human donor in good health. Some libraries in this study had Jurkat cell RNA spiked in. V gene TRBV2 combines with J gene TRBJ1-2, with D possibly TRBD1 on 6 matching bases. Sequencing was done on a sample of naive CD8+ T cells from blood, with Jurkat cell RNA spiked in. Subset in this sample: FACS-sorted CD8+CD4-CCR7+CD45RA+ naive T cells. CDR3 sequence (DNA): TGTGCCAGCAGTGAAGAAGAGGCAGGGGTTAACTATGGCTACACCTTC. Translated: CASSEEEAGVNYGYTF.